This T cell receptor (beta chain) was sequenced for a study of CD8 T cells in Susac syndrome. The V end was cut by 2 bases, the J end by 3 bases, with 11 bases between. Germline loops: CDR1 MNHEY, CDR2 SVGAGI. CDR3 size: 14 residues. A quantity of roughly 0.5 to 1 ug RNA underwent reverse transcription using random hexamers. From the immunoSEQ multiplex PCR reads, TCRdb called clonotypes with MiXCR, one entry per CDR3 protein. The sample lists over 350,000 distinct CDR3 sequences; around 83% were seen once. The sequenced sample consisted of CD8+ T cells from PBMCs. The J gene is TRBJ2-7, the V gene TRBV6-5; TRBD1 or TRBD2 may be the D gene (5 bases each). This sequence originates from a human donor with multiple sclerosis. Here the CDR3 reads CASSYGTVGYEQYF. CDR3 nucleotides: TGTGCCAGCAGTTACGGGACGGTAGGCTACGAGCAGTACTTC.